This T cell receptor (beta chain) was recorded in a study of T cells after yellow fever vaccination. The 5'RACE template-switching step produced TCR cDNA and added a universal primer site and UMIs. Via MiXCR, TCRdb re-called the 5' RACE reads, giving one row per CDR3 protein. The repertoire holds around 300,000 distinct CDR3 sequences, with approximately 4% as singletons. This clonotype was counted at least ten times. No antigen is known for it. At one end the junction does not follow the germline gene, possibly because of a read error. Study findings and constraints: CD4 and CD8 compartments shared a small share of clonotypes. Most clones from primary vaccination were detected again post-booster (almost 98% CD4, roughly 91% CD8).

Sequencing was performed on PBMCs, taken 15 days after the yellow fever booster vaccination. The receptor was derived from a young man who received the YFV17D yellow fever vaccine.

The CDR3 spells CASSLTGETQYF. DNA for the CDR3: TGTGCCAGCAGCTTGACGGGGGAGACCCAGTACTTC. The chain is built from TRBV5-1 and TRBJ2-5; a possible D gene is TRBD2 (5 bases). Germline CDR1 reads SGHRS; CDR2 reads YFSETQ. This CDR3 is built from 12 residues.